This T cell receptor (beta chain) was documented in a study of blood T cell repertoires in COVID-19. TCRdb's copy holds only in-frame clones and misses some; the assay was immunoSEQ multiplex PCR. Here the sample spans around 450,000 clones, around nine tenths being singletons. This CDR3 is built from 15 residues. The sequencing input was peripheral blood. The clonotype comes from a woman in her thirties with acute or convalescent COVID-19. This rearrangement joins TRBV21-1 to TRBJ2-7; the table gives TRBD1 as D, unverified against the DNA. TRBV21-1 is marked as a pseudogene. Here the CDR3 reads CASSKGQAEVYEQYF. In DNA, the CDR3 is TGTGCCAGCAGCAAAGGACAGGCCGAAGTATACGAGCAGTACTTC.